These 2 T cell receptor beta chains originate from one sample sequenced in a study of identical twins. Using its own MiXCR run on the 5' RACE reads, TCRdb lists one record per CDR3 protein. This table has about 220,000 distinct CDR3 sequences, around 8% appearing once. The same data also went into a second study, on yellow fever vaccine responses in identical twins.

Sequences were obtained from memory (CD45RO+) T cells sorted from blood. These receptors were obtained from a woman in her late teens or twenties in good health.

The V call is TRBV28, the J call TRBJ1-4; 9 bases map to TRBD1. With V trimmed by 7 bases and J by 8 bases, 5 bases remained unmatched. This CDR3 contains 13 residues. Germline V CDR1 and CDR2: MDHEN, SYDVKM. The chain's CDR3 is CASNRGRGEKLFF. CDR3 nucleotides: TGTGCCAGCAACAGGGGGCGCGGCGAAAAACTGTTTTTT.

The rearrangement joins TRBV3-1 to TRBJ1-3; D unclear. Deletions cut 5 bases from V and 0 bases from J, with 11 bases between. The CDR3 contains 15 residues. Germline V gives CDR1 LGHDT, CDR2 YNNKEL (reference sequence). The CDR3 DNA is TGTGCCAGCAGCTATACCGGGAACTCTGGAAACACCATATATTTT. Its translation: CASSYTGNSGNTIYF. Based on the CDR3 plus reference TRBV3-1 and TRBJ1-3, the full variable domain is DTAVSQTPKYLVTQMGNDKSIKCEQNLGHDTMYWYKQDSKKFLKIMFSYNNKELIINETVPNRFSPKSPDKAHLNLHINSLELGDSAVYFCASSYTGNSGNTIYFGEGSWLTVV.